The source of this T cell receptor beta chain is a study of cytomegalovirus exposure and HLA in healthy donors. For the study at large: Early released data had about 85 million unique TCRs, all coming from HLA-typed donors.

Everyone who donated was a healthy bone marrow donor. Donors were nominally healthy when sampled, though unrecorded immune exposures were likely. PCR primers comprised 60 Vbeta and 13 Jbeta primers. The data were produced by immunoSEQ multiplex PCR, yet TCRdb's version contains in-frame clones alone and is incomplete. The sample lists about 140,000 clones; over 60% were seen once. Deletions cut 1 base from V and 13 bases from J, with 25 bases between. The CDR3 consists of 16 residues. From germline, CDR1 is SGHTA and CDR2 FQGNSA. This TCR was sampled from a woman under 40 in good health and CMV-seronegative. The chain recombines TRBV7-2 with TRBJ1-1; the D gene is possibly TRBD1 (5 bases). Sequencing input: PBMCs. The CDR3, as DNA: TGTGCCAGCAGCTTAGTAGGGGACGTTGCGGGGACGACGGTTTTCTTT. Translated: CASSLVGDVAGTTVFF. Looking up the rest from reference TRBV7-2 and TRBJ1-1 gives the full variable domain: GAGVSQSPSNKVTEKGKDVELRCDPISGHTALYWYRQSLGQGLEFLIYFQGNSAPDKSGLPSDRFSAERTGGSVSTLTIQRTQQEDSAVYLCASSLVGDVAGTTVFFGQGTRLTVV.